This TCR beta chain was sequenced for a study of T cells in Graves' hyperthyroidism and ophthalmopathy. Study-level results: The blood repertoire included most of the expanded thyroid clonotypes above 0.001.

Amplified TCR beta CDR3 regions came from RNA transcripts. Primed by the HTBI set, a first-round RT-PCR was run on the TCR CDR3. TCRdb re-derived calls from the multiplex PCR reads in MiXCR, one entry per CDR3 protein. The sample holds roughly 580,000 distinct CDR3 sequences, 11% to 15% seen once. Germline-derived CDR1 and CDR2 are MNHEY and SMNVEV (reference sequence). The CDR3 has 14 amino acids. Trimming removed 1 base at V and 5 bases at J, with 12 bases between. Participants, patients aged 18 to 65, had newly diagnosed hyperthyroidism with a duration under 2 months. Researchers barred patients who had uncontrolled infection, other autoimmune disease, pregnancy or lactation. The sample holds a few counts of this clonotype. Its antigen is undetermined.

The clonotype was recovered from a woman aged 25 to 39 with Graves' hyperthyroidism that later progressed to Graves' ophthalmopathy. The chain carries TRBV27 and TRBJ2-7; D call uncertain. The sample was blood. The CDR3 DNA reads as TGTGCCAGCAGTTTATTCGCTCGCCCGGACGAGCAGTACTTC. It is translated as CASSLFARPDEQYF.